One sample yielded the 27 T cell receptor beta chains listed below, sequenced in a study of control samples from healthy donors and cancer patients. Using immunoSEQ multiplex PCR, the repertoire was profiled, and TCRdb retains in-frame clones only, with some absent. The table shows 400,000 to 450,000 clones, with around 90% occurring only once. The specimen sequenced was PBMCs. These receptors all stem from a man aged 35 to 55 with head and neck cancer.

The chain links TRBV10-2 to TRBJ2-5, with D perhaps being TRBD1 or TRBD2 (5 bases each). The CDR3 is 14 residues long. Germline-derived CDR1 and CDR2 are WSHSY and SAAADI. Trimming took off 2 bases at V and 5 bases at J, with 12 bases between the two ends. CDR3 coding DNA: TGCGCCAGCAGTGAGATCGGGTGGGGGGAGACCCAGTACTTC. Translated: CASSEIGWGETQYF.

This rearrangement joins TRBV9 to TRBJ2-1; 11 bases map to TRBD2. Germline loops: CDR1 SGDLS, CDR2 YYNGEE. Trimming cost V 0 bases and J 6 bases; bases outside gene matches: 2. CDR3 size: 15 residues. This CDR3 is CASSVGLAGSNEQFF. CDR3 sequence (DNA): TGTGCCAGCAGCGTAGGACTAGCGGGGTCCAATGAGCAGTTCTTC.

The rearrangement joins TRBV12-3 or TRBV12-4 to TRBJ1-2, with 7 bases that match TRBD1. V lost 4 bases, J lost 6 bases, and 5 bases stayed unmatched. This CDR3 spans 13 amino acids. CDR3 nucleotide sequence: TGTGCCAGCAGTTCCGGACAGGCAAATGGCTACACCTTC. Protein: CASSSGQANGYTF.

With regard to this clone: Other DNA sequences from this sample encode an identical CDR3 as well. The rearrangement joins TRBV12-3 or TRBV12-4 to TRBJ1-1; no clear D gene. The CDR3 spans 13 residues. The ends were cut back, 0 bases at V and 1 base at J, with 3 bases in the middle. CDR3 residues: CASSLAGNTEAFF. The DNA of the CDR3 is TGTGCCAGCAGTTTAGCTGGGAACACTGAAGCTTTCTTT.

The chain uses TRBV12-3 or TRBV12-4 and TRBJ2-7; no reliable D call. Deletions cut 8 bases from V and 0 bases from J, with 11 bases between. This CDR3 is 13 amino acids long. CDR3 sequence: CASGIQISYEQYF. The CDR3 DNA follows: TGTGCCAGCGGTATCCAGATCTCCTACGAGCAGTACTTC.

The chain couples TRBV28 to TRBJ2-7; D gene unclear. V lost 0 bases and J lost 0, with 6 bases in between. CDR1 MDHEN and CDR2 SYDVKM come from the germline V gene. The CDR3 covers 14 residues. CDR3 DNA: TGTGCCAGCAGTTTATGGGACCTCTCCTACGAGCAGTACTTC. Protein sequence: CASSLWDLSYEQYF.

This chain joins TRBV11-2 and TRBJ2-7, with TRBD1 matching over 7 bases. The V segment lost 4 bases and the J segment 7 bases; nucleotides outside the gene matches: 4. This CDR3 comprises 12 residues. Germline V gives CDR1 SGHAT, CDR2 FQNNGV. This CDR3 reads CASSSIQGEQYF. In nucleotides, the CDR3 is TGTGCCAGCAGCTCTATACAGGGGGAGCAGTACTTC.

The J gene is TRBJ1-2, the V gene TRBV28, with D possibly being TRBD1 (5 bases). V was pared by 7 bases and J by 0 bases, with 24 bases between. This CDR3 has 18 amino acids. Germline V gene data show CDR1 as MDHEN and CDR2 as SYDVKM. The CDR3 DNA is TGTGCCAGCAACCGCCGAGCGGCAGGGATACAAGCTAACTATGGCTACACCTTC. Amino acid sequence: CASNRRAAGIQANYGYTF.

This chain uses TRBV24-1 with TRBJ2-1; D not resolved. V was clipped by 4 bases and J by 9 bases, with 18 bases between them. The length of the CDR3 is 15 residues. Per germline, CDR1 KGHDR and CDR2 SFDVKD. The CDR3 region is CATSDAGRTWGEQFF. In DNA form, the CDR3 reads TGTGCCACCAGTGACGCAGGCCGAACCTGGGGTGAGCAGTTCTTC.

This chain joins TRBV6-5 and TRBJ1-5; D is ambiguous. The germline gives CDR1 MNHEY, CDR2 SVGAGI. The CDR3 runs 15 residues. Trimming pared 6 bases from V and 0 bases from J, leaving 12 bases between. CDR3 loop: CASSRGVLSNQPQHF. In DNA, the CDR3 is TGTGCCAGCAGCCGCGGGGTCCTTAGCAATCAGCCCCAGCATTTT.

The gene calls are TRBV3-1 (or the pseudogene TRBV3-2) and TRBJ2-6; D is perhaps TRBD1 (6 bases). Germline assignment: CDR1 LGHDT and CDR2 YNNKEL (reference sequence). The CDR3 has 19 amino acids. Deletions cut 5 bases from V and 0 bases from J, with 20 bases between. CDR3 sequence (DNA): TGTGCCAGCAGCTTCCGGACAGCCACATACATCTCTGGGGCCAACGTCCTGACTTTC. Amino acid sequence: CASSFRTATYISGANVLTF.

This chain links TRBV25-1 with TRBJ1-1; D is possibly TRBD1 (5 bases). V was clipped by 4 bases and J by 3 bases, with 9 bases between them. The CDR3 runs to 13 residues. Germline V gene lookup returns CDR1 MGHDK and CDR2 SYGVNS. The CDR3 bases are TGTGCCAGCAGTGTGGTGGGGGACACTGAAGCTTTCTTT. Protein sequence: CASSVVGDTEAFF. The full variable domain, in which reference TRBV25-1 and TRBJ1-1 provide the parts outside the CDR3, is EADIYQTPRYLVIGTGKKITLECSQTMGHDKMYWYQQDPGMELHLIHYSYGVNSTEKGDLSSESTVSRIRTEHFPLTLESARPSHTSQYLCASSVVGDTEAFFGQGTRLTVV.

The V and J genes are TRBV30 and TRBJ2-3; 7 bases fit TRBD2. In germline, CDR1 is GTSNPN, CDR2 SVGIG (reference sequence). Unmatched junction bases numbered 7, after V lost 8 bases and J lost 2 bases. The CDR3 runs to 13 residues. This chain's CDR3 is CALLADYTDTQYF. CDR3 nucleotides: TGTGCCCTTCTAGCGGACTACACAGATACGCAGTATTTT.

The CDR3 reads CATSRLAVMDTQYF. CDR3 nucleotides: TGTGCCACTTCGAGACTAGCGGTGATGGATACGCAGTATTTT. This sequence joins TRBV28 and TRBJ2-3, with 9 bases lining up with TRBD2. From germline, CDR1 is MDHEN and CDR2 SYDVKM. This CDR3 comprises 14 residues. V shed 10 bases, J shed 6 bases, and the junction held 11 bases outside the gene matches.

The CDR3 is CASSLEKGLQETQYF. The DNA of the CDR3 is TGTGCCAGCAGCTTGGAGAAGGGTCTTCAAGAGACCCAGTACTTC. The chain carries TRBV7-8 and TRBJ2-5; D gene uncertain. The CDR3 extends over 15 amino acids. V shed 3 bases and J shed 2 bases, with 13 bases lying between them. Germline V gives CDR1 SGHVS, CDR2 FQNEAQ.

The chain carries TRBV7-9 and TRBJ2-2; unclear D gene. The V gene's germline CDR1 is SEHNR and CDR2 FQNEAQ (reference sequence). The V and J ends lost 1 base and 3 bases respectively, with 0 bases between them. This CDR3 has 12 amino acids. CDR3 sequence: CASSLDTGELFF. The CDR3 nucleotides are TGTGCCAGCAGCTTAGACACCGGGGAGCTGTTTTTT. The variable domain in full, with the rest retrieved from reference TRBV7-9 and TRBJ2-2, is DTGVSQNPRHKITKRGQNVTFRCDPISEHNRLYWYRQTLGQGPEFLTYFQNEAQLEKSRLLSDRFSAERPKGSFSTLEIQRTEQGDSAMYLCASSLDTGELFFGEGSRLTVL.

This sequence joins TRBV7-2 and TRBJ2-1; possible D gene TRBD1, 6 bases. CDR1 is SGHTA, CDR2 FQGNSA, per germline. Trimming took off 1 base at V and 6 bases at J, with 13 bases between the two ends. CDR3 length equals 15 residues. The CDR3: CASSLDGGGGNEQFF. CDR3 nucleotides: TGTGCCAGCAGCTTAGATGGGGGCGGCGGCAATGAGCAGTTCTTC. Using reference TRBV7-2 and TRBJ2-1 for the parts outside the CDR3, the full variable domain is GAGVSQSPSNKVTEKGKDVELRCDPISGHTALYWYRQSLGQGLEFLIYFQGNSAPDKSGLPSDRFSAERTGGSVSTLTIQRTQQEDSAVYLCASSLDGGGGNEQFFGPGTRLTVL.

CDR3 coding DNA: TGTGCCAGCAGCTTGGACGGACGAAATTCACCCCTCCACTTT. This encodes CASSLDGRNSPLHF. The rearrangement links TRBV5-6 to TRBJ1-6; unclear D gene. This CDR3 contains 14 residues. In germline, CDR1 is SGHDT, CDR2 YYEEEE. Trimming pared 0 bases from V and 7 bases from J, leaving 8 bases between. The full variable domain, its missing parts supplied by reference TRBV5-6 and TRBJ1-6, is DAGVTQSPTHLIKTRGQQVTLRCSPKSGHDTVSWYQQALGQGPQFIFQYYEEEERQRGNFPDRFSGHQFPNYSSELNVNALLLGDSALYLCASSLDGRNSPLHFGNGTRLTVT.

Details on this clone: Other DNA sequences within the sample encode an identical CDR3. The chain has TRBV2 and TRBJ1-6; TRBD1 aligns across 7 bases. The germline V gene encodes CDR1 SNHLY and CDR2 FYNNEI. CDR3 size: 16 residues. The junction had 13 bases not matched to a gene; V was cut back by 5 bases and J by 9 bases. In DNA, the CDR3 is TGTGCCAGCAGTTTATCGAGGGGGCTGGGGGGTTCACCCCTCCACTTT. Encoded protein: CASSLSRGLGGSPLHF.

The gene calls are TRBV27 and TRBJ1-1, with D unresolved. Trimming took off 2 bases at V and 7 bases at J, with 8 bases between the two ends. The CDR3 extends over 12 amino acids. Germline CDR1 is MNHEY and CDR2 is SMNVEV (reference sequence). CDR3 amino acids: CASSLRGSEAFF. CDR3 nucleotide sequence: TGTGCCAGCAGTTTACGGGGAAGTGAAGCTTTCTTT.

This clone was found once. This chain links TRBV27 with TRBJ1-2; no definite D call. CDR1 is MNHEY, CDR2 SMNVEV, per germline (reference sequence). The CDR3 consists of 14 residues. V was cut by 9 bases and J by 0 bases, with 14 bases left in between. CDR3 sequence (DNA): TGTGCCAGTACAAACCCGGGATCTAACTATGGCTACACCTTC. Protein: CASTNPGSNYGYTF.

The rearrangement joins TRBV18 to TRBJ1-1, with D maybe TRBD1 (5 bases). The CDR3 sequence is 12 residues long. V was shortened by 3 bases and J by 11 bases, with 13 bases between the two germline ends. Germline assignment: CDR1 KGHSH and CDR2 LQKENI. CDR3: CASSPRRDRAFF. CDR3 coding DNA: TGTGCCAGCTCACCGCGCCGGGACCGCGCTTTCTTT.

The chain has TRBV7-8 and TRBJ2-7; 8 bases align to TRBD2. CDR1 SGHVS and CDR2 FQNEAQ come from the germline V gene. The CDR3 consists of 17 residues. With V trimmed by 8 bases and J by 6 bases, 21 bases remained unmatched. The CDR3, as DNA: TGTGCCAGCGCACATTCGGGGGGGCGCAAATTCCCCCTCGAGCAGTACTTC. This sequence encodes CASAHSGGRKFPLEQYF.

V gene TRBV30 combines with J gene TRBJ1-1; D gene unclear. This CDR3 region has 13 residues. From germline, CDR1 is GTSNPN and CDR2 SVGIG (reference sequence). V lost 7 bases and J lost 1, with 13 bases in between. CDR3 sequence: CAFTSLGNTEAFF. DNA for the CDR3: TGTGCCTTTACATCCCTGGGGAACACTGAAGCTTTCTTT.

This rearrangement joins TRBV19 to TRBJ2-2, with unresolved D. V was cut by 8 bases and J by 6 bases, with 10 bases left in between. The CDR3 length is 12 residues. Germline V gene lookup returns CDR1 LNHDA and CDR2 SQIVND (reference sequence). CDR3 coding DNA: TGTGCCAGTCTCGGCGTCGCCGGGGAGCTGTTTTTT. As protein: CASLGVAGELFF.

The chain has TRBV11-3 and TRBJ2-1, with D perhaps matching TRBD1 or TRBD2 (5 bases each). This CDR3 is 17 amino acids long. V gave up 4 bases and J gave up 8 bases, with 24 bases separating them. Germline V CDR1 and CDR2: SGHNT, YENEEA. CDR3 region: CASSSSPPGPRIDEQFF. CDR3 in DNA: TGTGCCAGCAGCTCGAGTCCTCCGGGACCCCGAATCGATGAGCAGTTCTTC.

The chain links TRBV6-5 to TRBJ1-1, with 7 positions matching TRBD1. Looked up from germline, CDR1 is MNHEY and CDR2 is SVGAGI. The junction had 2 bases not matched to a gene; V was cut back by 0 bases and J by 1 base. This CDR3 is 15 amino acids long. The CDR3 protein is CASSYSTGTNTEAFF. The CDR3 coding sequence is TGTGCCAGCAGTTACTCGACAGGGACGAACACTGAAGCTTTCTTT.